A single TCR beta chain is shown here with its context. The entry originates in a study of T cell responses to AZD1222 COVID-19 vaccine. The assay was immunoSEQ multiplex PCR, and TCRdb's table has in-frame clones only and misses some. This table holds 180,000 or so clones, roughly 92% found once. There are 20 residues in the CDR3. V usage is TRBV7-5 and J usage is TRBJ1-3. TRBV7-5 represents a pseudogene. The material sequenced was peripheral blood, taken on day 0 of AZD1222 vaccination. This sequence was found in an adult in good health. The CDR3 reads CVRSLVGLRWEAISGNTIYF. DNA of the CDR3: TGTGTCAGAAGCTTAGTTGGCTTGAGGTGGGAGGCTATCTCTGGAAACACCATATATTTT.